This T cell receptor (beta chain) appears in the sequencing data of a study of T cell repertoires in cytomegalovirus infection (dated by TCRdb to the late 2010s). The study in broad terms: Because public TCR beta signatures pointed to carriage of CMV infection together with the matching HLA type, the HLA type of each donor mattered for the analysis.

In its sample, this clonotype was seen a few times. Its antigen remains unidentified. The sample holds no much larger clone one base away, and base qualities are not on file. CDR3 length: 14 amino acids, cysteine to phenylalanine. Solely the CDR3 DNA is kept, with 42 bases framed from the first base. CDR1 and CDR2, per the germline V gene, are MRHNA and SNTAGT. V trim: 11 bases; J trim: 9 bases; unmatched bases: 14. The instrument was an Illumina HiSeq 1500. Through fastp at Q25 and MiXCR, TCRdb rebuilt clones from the public reads, retaining in-frame beta chains. All rows with the same CDR3 protein become a single entry with the most common DNA and genes. Across this sample there are roughly 250,000 distinct CDR3 sequences, with over 20% seen only once. Roughly 20% of the sample is held by the ten biggest clonotypes. Summary of the overall study and its limitations: Carriers of CMV infection plus the relevant HLA type were discriminated by the cumulative frequency of public TCR beta family members in the study cohort and in an independent roughly 350-donor cohort. The ex vivo response was dominated by HLA-C-restricted CMV-specific TCR beta clonotypes, and the single most frequent clonotype in two of eight donors was supplied by these HLA-C-restricted clonotypes.

The chain uses TRBV6-4 and TRBJ2-1; 9 central nucleotides agree with TRBD2. This TCR was recovered from a human donor in good health (CMV status not recorded). Some clones in this sample may be carry-over from other donors' samples. Sequences were obtained from CD8+ T cells from PBMCs. The CDR3 region has the sequence CAGQGTSGFSEQFF. The nucleotides are TGTGCCGGCCAAGGAACTAGCGGGTTCAGTGAGCAGTTCTTC.